The T cell receptor beta chain under discussion was sequenced for a study of molecular identifiers for immune sequencing clone quantification. Study background: RNA, taken in replicates from approximately 20,000 or 100,000 naive CD8 cells, was split five ways, with four sequenced. Study conclusions and caveats: Highly expanded clones may be undercounted when identical TCR molecules share barcodes.

The sample holds a few counts of this clonotype. Its specificity is unknown. Naive CD8 T cells were sorted, and the gate applied was CD8+CD4-CCR7+CD45RA+. TCRdb reanalysed the PCR reads using MiXCR and keeps one entry per CDR3 protein. The sample records some 590,000 distinct CDR3 sequences, roughly 25% being singletons. The CDR3 is 13 residues long. Germline trimming cut 6 bases from V and 3 bases from J; bases unmatched to any gene: 3. This receptor was identified in a human donor in good health. Some libraries in this study had Jurkat cell RNA spiked in. Input material: naive CD8+ T cells from blood, with Jurkat cell RNA spiked in. Subset defined: FACS-sorted CD8+CD4-CCR7+CD45RA+ naive T cells. The chain is built from TRBV12-3 or TRBV12-4 and TRBJ2-7, with 9 bases matching TRBD1. The CDR3: CASRGTGNYEQYF. In nucleotides, the CDR3 is TGTGCCAGCAGGGGGACAGGGAACTACGAGCAGTACTTC.